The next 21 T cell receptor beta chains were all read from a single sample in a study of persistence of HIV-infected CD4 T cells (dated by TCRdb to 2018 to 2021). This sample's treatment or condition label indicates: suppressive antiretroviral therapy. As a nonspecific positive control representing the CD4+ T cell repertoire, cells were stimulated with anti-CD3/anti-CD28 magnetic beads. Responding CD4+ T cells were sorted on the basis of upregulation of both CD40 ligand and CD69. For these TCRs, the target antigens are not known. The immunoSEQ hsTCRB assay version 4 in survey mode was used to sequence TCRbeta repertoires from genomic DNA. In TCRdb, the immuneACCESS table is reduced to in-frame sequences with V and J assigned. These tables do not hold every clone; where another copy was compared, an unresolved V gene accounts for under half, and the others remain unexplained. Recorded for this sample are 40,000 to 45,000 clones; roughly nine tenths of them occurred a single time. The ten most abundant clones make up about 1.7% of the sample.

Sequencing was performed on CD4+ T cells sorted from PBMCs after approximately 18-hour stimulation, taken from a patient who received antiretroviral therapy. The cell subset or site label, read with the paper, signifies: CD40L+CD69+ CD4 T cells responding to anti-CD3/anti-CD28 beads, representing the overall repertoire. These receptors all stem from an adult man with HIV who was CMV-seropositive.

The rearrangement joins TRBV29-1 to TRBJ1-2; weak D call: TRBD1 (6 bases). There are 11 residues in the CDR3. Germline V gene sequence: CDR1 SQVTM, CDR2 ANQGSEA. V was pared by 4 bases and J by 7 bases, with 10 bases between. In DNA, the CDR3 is TGCAGCGTTGGCAGAGGGGGTGGCTACACCTTC. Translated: CSVGRGGGYTF.

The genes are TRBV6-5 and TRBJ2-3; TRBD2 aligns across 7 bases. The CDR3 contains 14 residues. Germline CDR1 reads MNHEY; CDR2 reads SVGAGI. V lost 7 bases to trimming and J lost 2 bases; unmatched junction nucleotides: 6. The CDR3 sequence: CASTRGGFTDTQYF. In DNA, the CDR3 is TGTGCCAGCACGCGCGGGGGTTTCACAGATACGCAGTATTTT.

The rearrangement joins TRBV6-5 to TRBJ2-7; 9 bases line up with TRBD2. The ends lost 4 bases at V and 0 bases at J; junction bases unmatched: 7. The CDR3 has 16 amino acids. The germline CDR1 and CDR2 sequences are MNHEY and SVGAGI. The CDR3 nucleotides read TGTGCCAGCAGTTCTTCCGCTAGCGGGGACTCCTACGAGCAGTACTTC. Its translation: CASSSSASGDSYEQYF.

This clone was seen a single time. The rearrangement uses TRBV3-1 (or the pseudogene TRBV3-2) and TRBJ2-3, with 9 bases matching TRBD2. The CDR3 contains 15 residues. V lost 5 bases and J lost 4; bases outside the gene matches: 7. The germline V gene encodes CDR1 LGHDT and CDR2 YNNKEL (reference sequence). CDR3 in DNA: TGTGCCAGCAGCGAAGCGGGGGGCCAGCCAGATACGCAGTATTTT. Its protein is CASSEAGGQPDTQYF.

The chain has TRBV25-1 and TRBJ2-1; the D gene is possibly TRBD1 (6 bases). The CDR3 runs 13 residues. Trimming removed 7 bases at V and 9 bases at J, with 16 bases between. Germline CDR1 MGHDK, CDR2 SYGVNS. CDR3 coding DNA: TGTGCCAGCACATGGGACACCGGCGGTGAGCAGTTCTTC. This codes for CASTWDTGGEQFF. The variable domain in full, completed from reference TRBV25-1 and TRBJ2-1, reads EADIYQTPRYLVIGTGKKITLECSQTMGHDKMYWYQQDPGMELHLIHYSYGVNSTEKGDLSSESTVSRIRTEHFPLTLESARPSHTSQYLCASTWDTGGEQFFGPGTRLTVL.

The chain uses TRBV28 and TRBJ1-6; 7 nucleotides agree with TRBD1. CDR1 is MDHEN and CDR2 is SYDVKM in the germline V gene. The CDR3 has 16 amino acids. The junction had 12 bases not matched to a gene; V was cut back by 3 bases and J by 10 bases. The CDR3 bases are TGTGCCAGCAGTTTCCCCAGGACAGGTGGGAAATCACCCCTCCACTTT. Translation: CASSFPRTGGKSPLHF.

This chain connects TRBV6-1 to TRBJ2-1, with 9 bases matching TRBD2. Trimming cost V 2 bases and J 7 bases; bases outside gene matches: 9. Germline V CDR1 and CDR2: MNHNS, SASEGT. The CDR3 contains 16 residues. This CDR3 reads CASSEKGSGGRNEQFF. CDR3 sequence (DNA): TGTGCCAGCAGTGAAAAGGGGAGCGGGGGGCGAAATGAGCAGTTCTTC.

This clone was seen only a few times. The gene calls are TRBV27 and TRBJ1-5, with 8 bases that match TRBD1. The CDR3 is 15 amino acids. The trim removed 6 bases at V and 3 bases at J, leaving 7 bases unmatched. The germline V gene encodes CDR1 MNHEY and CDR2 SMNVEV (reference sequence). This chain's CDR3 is CASRRQDRDNQPQHF. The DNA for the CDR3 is TGTGCCAGCAGGAGACAGGACAGGGACAATCAGCCCCAGCATTTT.

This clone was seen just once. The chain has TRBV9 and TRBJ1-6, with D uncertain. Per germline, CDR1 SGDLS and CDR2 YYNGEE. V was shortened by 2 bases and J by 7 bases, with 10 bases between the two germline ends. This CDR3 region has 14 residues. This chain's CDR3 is CASSVGRQNSPLHF. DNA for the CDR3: TGTGCCAGCAGCGTGGGTAGGCAGAATTCACCCCTCCACTTT.

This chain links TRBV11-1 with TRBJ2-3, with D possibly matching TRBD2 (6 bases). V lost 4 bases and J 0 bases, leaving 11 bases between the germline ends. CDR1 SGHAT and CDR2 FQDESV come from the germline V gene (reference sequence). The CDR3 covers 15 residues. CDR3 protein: CASSSWRGSTDTQYF. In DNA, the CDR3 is TGTGCCAGCAGCTCGTGGCGGGGCAGCACAGATACGCAGTATTTT.

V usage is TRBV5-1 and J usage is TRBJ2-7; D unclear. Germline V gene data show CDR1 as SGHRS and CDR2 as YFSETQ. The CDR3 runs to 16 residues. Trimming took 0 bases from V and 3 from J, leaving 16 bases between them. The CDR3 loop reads CASSLVFDTQSYEQYF. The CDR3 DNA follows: TGCGCCAGCAGCTTGGTCTTCGACACACAAAGCTACGAGCAGTACTTC.

The CDR3 DNA reads as TGTGCCAGCAGCTCGTATACTGCGACGAACACTGAAGCTTTCTTT. Amino acids: CASSSYTATNTEAFF. V usage is TRBV7-9 and J usage is TRBJ1-1; D gene uncertain. V shed 4 bases and J shed 1 base, with 13 bases lying between them. Germline-derived CDR1 and CDR2 are SEHNR and FQNEAQ (reference sequence). The CDR3 is made up of 15 amino acids.

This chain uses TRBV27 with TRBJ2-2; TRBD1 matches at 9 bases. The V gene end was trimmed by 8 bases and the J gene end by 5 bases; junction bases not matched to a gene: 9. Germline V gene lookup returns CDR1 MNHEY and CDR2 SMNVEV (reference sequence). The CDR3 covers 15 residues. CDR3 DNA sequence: TGTGCCAGCCTCAAGGGGACAGGGTATACCGGGGAGCTGTTTTTT. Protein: CASLKGTGYTGELFF.

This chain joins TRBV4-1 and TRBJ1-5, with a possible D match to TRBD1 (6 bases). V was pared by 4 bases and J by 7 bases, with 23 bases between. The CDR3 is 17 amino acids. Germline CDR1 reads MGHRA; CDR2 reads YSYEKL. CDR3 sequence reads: CASSPEAQNGGWQPQHF. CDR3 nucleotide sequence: TGCGCCAGCAGCCCAGAGGCACAGAACGGGGGCTGGCAGCCCCAGCATTTT.

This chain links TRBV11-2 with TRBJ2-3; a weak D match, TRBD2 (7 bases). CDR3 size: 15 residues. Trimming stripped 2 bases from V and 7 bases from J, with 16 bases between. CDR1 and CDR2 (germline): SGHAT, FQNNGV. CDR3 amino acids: CASSLWRGGPYTQYF. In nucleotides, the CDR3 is TGTGCCAGCAGCTTATGGAGGGGGGGGCCTTATACGCAGTATTTT.

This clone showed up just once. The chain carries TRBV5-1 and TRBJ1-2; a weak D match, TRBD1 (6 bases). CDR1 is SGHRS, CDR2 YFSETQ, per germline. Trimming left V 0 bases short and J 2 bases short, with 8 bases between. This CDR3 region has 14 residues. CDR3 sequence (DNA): TGCGCCAGCAGCTTGGACGGGGGCAACTATGGCTACACCTTC. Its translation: CASSLDGGNYGYTF.

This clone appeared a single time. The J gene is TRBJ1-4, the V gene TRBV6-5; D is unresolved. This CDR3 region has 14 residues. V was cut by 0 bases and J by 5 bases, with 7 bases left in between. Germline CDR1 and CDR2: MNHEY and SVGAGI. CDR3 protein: CASSYSSRNEKLFF. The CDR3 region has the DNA TGTGCCAGCAGTTACTCGAGCCGGAATGAAAAACTGTTTTTT.

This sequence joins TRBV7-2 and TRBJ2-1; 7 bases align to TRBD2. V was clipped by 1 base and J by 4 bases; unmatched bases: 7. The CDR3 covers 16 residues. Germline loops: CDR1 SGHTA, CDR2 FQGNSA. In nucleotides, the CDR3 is TGTGCCAGCAGCTTAGGCGGGCCGGGGGGATACAATGAGCAGTTCTTC. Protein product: CASSLGGPGGYNEQFF.

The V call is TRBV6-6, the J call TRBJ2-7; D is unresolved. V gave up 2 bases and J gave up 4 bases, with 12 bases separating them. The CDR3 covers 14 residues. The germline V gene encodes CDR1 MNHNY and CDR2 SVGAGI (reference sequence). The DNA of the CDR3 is TGTGCCAGCAGTTACCTTGGTCAGCAGTACGAGCAGTACTTC. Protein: CASSYLGQQYEQYF.

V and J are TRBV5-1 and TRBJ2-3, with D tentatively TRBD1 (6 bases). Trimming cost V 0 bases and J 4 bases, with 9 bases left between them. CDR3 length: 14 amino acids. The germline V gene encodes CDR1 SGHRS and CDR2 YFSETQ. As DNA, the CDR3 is TGCGCCAGCAGCTTGGGCCCAGGGGCAGATACGCAGTATTTT. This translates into CASSLGPGADTQYF.

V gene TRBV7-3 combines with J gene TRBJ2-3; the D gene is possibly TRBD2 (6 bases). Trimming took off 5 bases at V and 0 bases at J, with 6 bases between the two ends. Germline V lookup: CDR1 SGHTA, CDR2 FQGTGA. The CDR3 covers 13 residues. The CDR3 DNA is TGTGCCAGCAGCCGGGGGAGCACAGATACGCAGTATTTT. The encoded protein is CASSRGSTDTQYF.